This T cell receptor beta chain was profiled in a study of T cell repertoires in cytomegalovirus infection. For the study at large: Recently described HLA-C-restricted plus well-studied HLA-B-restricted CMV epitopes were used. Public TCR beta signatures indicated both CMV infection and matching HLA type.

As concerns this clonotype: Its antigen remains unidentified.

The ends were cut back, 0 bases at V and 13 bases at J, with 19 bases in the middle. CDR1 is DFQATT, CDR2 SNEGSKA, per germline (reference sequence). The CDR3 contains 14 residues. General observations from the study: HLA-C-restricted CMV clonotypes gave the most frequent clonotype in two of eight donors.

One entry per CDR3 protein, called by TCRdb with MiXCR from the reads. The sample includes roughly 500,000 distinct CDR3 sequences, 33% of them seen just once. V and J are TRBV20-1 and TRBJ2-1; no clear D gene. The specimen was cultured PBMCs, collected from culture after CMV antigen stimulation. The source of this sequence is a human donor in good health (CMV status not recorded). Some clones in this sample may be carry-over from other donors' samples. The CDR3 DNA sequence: TGCAGTGCTAGAGACTACGACTTGAGGAACCTCCAGTTCTTC. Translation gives CSARDYDLRNLQFF.